The clone carrying this TCR beta chain has just a few counts. This CDR3 comprises 14 residues. J was trimmed by 5 bases and V by 4 bases; bases with no gene match: 4. These data originate in a study of T-cell reconstitution after alpha-beta-depleted transplantation in children. TCRbeta library preparation incorporated unique molecular identifiers. TCRdb passed the PCR reads through MiXCR, listing each CDR3 protein once. The sample lists around 500,000 distinct CDR3 sequences, about 12% seen once, with under 7% in the top ten. This specimen was PBMCs from the stem cell graft donor, taken from the stem cell graft. The chain uses TRBV12-3 or TRBV12-4 and TRBJ2-5, with TRBD1 identical over 10 bases. The clonotype originates from a human donor who donated a stem cell graft to a child with combined immunodeficiency. The CDR3: CASSSGTGDETQYF. The CDR3 coding sequence is TGTGCCAGCAGTTCCGGGACAGGGGACGAGACCCAGTACTTC.